This T cell receptor delta chain emerged from a study of gamma delta lymphoproliferative disorders and STAT genes (dated by TCRdb to the late 2010s). Regarding the research as a whole: The LymphoTrack Dx TCRG Assay was used to build gamma-chain libraries from a minimum of 50 ng of genomic DNA. The study profiled TCR gamma and delta CDR3 repertoires by deep sequencing in Tgammadelta lymphoproliferative disease patients and healthy controls, within a larger immunophenotypic and STAT-mutation study. Delta-chain libraries followed the EuroClonality-NGS working group standard operating procedure, because no corresponding Invivoscribe delta assay was available. A couple of gamma-chain samples and all delta-chain samples were sequenced twice to confirm results. Findings and caveats that apply to the study as a whole: When whole repertoires were clustered, gamma repertoires from patients formed a group apart from those of healthy controls, but delta repertoires showed no separation between the groups. It was noted by the authors that NGS specificity may be reduced at low frequencies, so confirmation of the public or private nature of leukemic clones is needed. Nearly all major patient gamma and delta clonotypes were public, shared with at least one healthy donor; only a couple of gamma clonotypes were private to disease. Control T cells likely spanned varied maturation stages, while leukemic cells were skewed toward terminal effectors, potentially limiting patient-control comparisons.

In both library methods, multiplex PCR was carried out with primers targeting conserved V and J regions of the TCR genes. After purification and pooling, the amplicons were sequenced on an Illumina MiSeq platform. On the study's bioinformatics: V(D)J alignment, clonotype assembly and translation were handled by MiXCR, while functionality assessment and CDR3 repertoire analyses were done with VDJtools. CDR3 was defined according to IMGT, and analyses were limited to productive sequences using functional genes, with ORF genes and pseudogenes excluded. Identical amino acid CDR3s of major clonotypes (frequency >=5%) were searched for across all patients and controls using a custom Python script. A one-sided non-parametric Wilcoxon test was used to compare clonotype frequencies between patients and controls. Public reads were reanalyzed in TCRdb with CATT, and rows carrying the same DNA were merged afterwards. None of the V and J calls come from the authors' own analysis; TCRdb made them. This sample comprises around 770 delta-chain clones, approximately 2.9% of them detected only once. The biggest ten clones account for around 70% of the sample.

For both patients and controls, peripheral blood mononuclear cells were isolated, and the genomic DNA from these cells was used for TCR sequencing. The control group, matched to the patients for age and sex, consisted of approximately 23 healthy adult blood donors (about 12 males and roughly eleven females) with a median age of about 69 years. From its cysteine to its phenylalanine, the CDR3 spans 21 amino acids. Only the CDR3 part of the read is kept: 63 bases, read in frame from the first base. The germline V gene encodes CDR1 TSWWSYY and CDR2 QGS. This clone was observed a handful of times. There is no known antigen for this receptor. A far bigger clonotype differs at one base, so this is likely a read error. Other DNA sequences in this sample translate to the same CDR3.

The origin of this receptor is a human donor in good health. Sequencing input: blood. In this chain, TRDV1 is recombined with TRDJ1; TRDD3 agrees with 10 junctional bases. Here is the DNA: TGTGCTCTTGGGGATCCCCCTCTGGCATGGGGGATACTCAGGTACACCGATAAGCTCATCTTT. It specifies CALGDPPLAWGILRYTDKLIF.